A selection of T cell receptor beta chains follows, all from one sample in a study of T-cell reconstitution after alpha-beta-depleted transplantation in children. A single record per CDR3 protein comes from TCRdb applying MiXCR to the PCR reads. In the table there are fewer than 1 million distinct CDR3 sequences, 15% to 20% of which are singletons. The material sequenced was PBMCs, mostly from graft donor cells, taken 360 days after TCRalphabeta/CD19-depleted stem cell transplant. The receptor source for this set is a male patient between 5 and 17 years old who had a stem cell transplant for acute lymphoblastic leukemia, so the T cells may come from the graft donor. Both conserved end residues are part of each CDR3. Each record gives: D gene, clone size, V gene, J gene, CDR3 DNA, CDR3 protein. A D gene is named only where the DNA matches it firmly. Size is stated for part of the rows, as once, few or many counts, or as a class when the clone is expanded.

d_call: TRBD2
clone_size: few
v_call: TRBV7-9
j_call: TRBJ2-1
cdr3_nt: TGTGCCAGCAGCTTAGGAGGCGGGAGGCCTTTGGATGAGCAGTTCTTC
cdr3_aa: CASSLGGGRPLDEQFF

d_call: TRBD2
clone_size: .
v_call: TRBV29-1
j_call: TRBJ2-7
cdr3_nt: TGCAGCGTAGCGACTAGCGGTTTATACGAGCAGTACTTC
cdr3_aa: CSVATSGLYEQYF

d_call: TRBD1
clone_size: .
v_call: TRBV18
j_call: TRBJ2-1
cdr3_nt: TGTGCCAGCTCACCTGCCAGGGGGCACGACAGGAATGAGCAGTTCTTC
cdr3_aa: CASSPARGHDRNEQFF

d_call: TRBD1
clone_size: .
v_call: TRBV23-1
j_call: TRBJ2-1
cdr3_nt: TGCGCCAGCCGCTTAGACAGGGGAATATACAATGAGCAGTTCTTC
cdr3_aa: CASRLDRGIYNEQFF

d_call: .
clone_size: .
v_call: TRBV20-1
j_call: TRBJ2-1
cdr3_nt: TGCAGTGCTCACCGACGGGGCTCCTACAATGAGCAGTTCTTC
cdr3_aa: CSAHRRGSYNEQFF

d_call: .
clone_size: few
v_call: TRBV6-5
j_call: TRBJ2-7
cdr3_nt: TGTGCCAGCAGTTACAGGGGAGCCATCGACGAGCAGTACTTC
cdr3_aa: CASSYRGAIDEQYF

d_call: TRBD2
clone_size: many
v_call: TRBV12-3/TRBV12-4
j_call: TRBJ2-7
cdr3_nt: TGTGCCAGCAGTTTGCAACTAGCGGGAGTGTCGCAGTACTTC
cdr3_aa: CASSLQLAGVSQYF

d_call: TRBD2
clone_size: few
v_call: TRBV18
j_call: TRBJ2-5
cdr3_nt: TGTGCCAGCTCACCACCGCGGGAGCCGGGCGAGACCCAGTACTTC
cdr3_aa: CASSPPREPGETQYF

d_call: .
clone_size: few
v_call: TRBV10-3
j_call: TRBJ2-1
cdr3_nt: TGTGCCATCAGTGAGAAGGGGTTTGAGCAGTTCTTC
cdr3_aa: CAISEKGFEQFF

d_call: TRBD2
clone_size: .
v_call: TRBV15
j_call: TRBJ2-7
cdr3_nt: TGTGCCACCAGCACCTTAGGGACTAGCGGGAGGTCGTCCTACGAGCAGTACTTC
cdr3_aa: CATSTLGTSGRSSYEQYF

d_call: .
clone_size: few
v_call: TRBV20-1
j_call: TRBJ2-1
cdr3_nt: TGCAGTGCTAGGGGCGGATCTGAAAATAACAATGAGCAGTTCTTC
cdr3_aa: CSARGGSENNNEQFF